The entry below gives a single TCR beta chain sequence along with its context. Its antigen is currently unknown. Relative to the germline gene, one junction end is altered; a read error may explain this. This sample stems from a study of T cell repertoires in cytomegalovirus infection. As for the study in general: The authors used CMV epitopes that were HLA-C-restricted (recently identified) and HLA-B-restricted (well studied). Matching HLA type, along with CMV infection, was indicated by public TCR beta signatures. General observations from the study: Within the response measured ex vivo, HLA-C-restricted CMV-specific TCR beta clonotypes were dominant. There were carriers of CMV plus the relevant HLA, and cumulative public TCR beta family frequency identified them.

TCRdb re-called the reads with MiXCR, one entry per CDR3 protein. Of some 800,000 distinct CDR3 sequences listed, less than 35% are singletons. The length of the CDR3 is 16 residues. Germline-derived CDR1 and CDR2 are MGHRA and YSYEKL. This sequence joins TRBV4-1 and TRBJ2-3, with no clear D. The starting material was cultured CD8+ T cells from PBMCs, obtained from culture after CMV antigen stimulation. This receptor was identified in a human donor in good health (CMV status not recorded). Some clones in this sample may be carry-over from other donors' samples. For the CDR3, the DNA is TGTGCCAGCAGCCAAGACTTCCCCTCCAGCACAGATACGCAGTATTTT. As protein: CASSQDFPSSTDTQYF.